These T cell receptor beta chains were read from a single sample in a study of blood T cell repertoires in COVID-19. Here immunoSEQ multiplex PCR was the method, and the copy in TCRdb shows in-frame clones only, minus some. The sample has approximately 110,000 clones, roughly 83% seen once. The sample was peripheral blood. The source is a human donor in a cohort sampled during active COVID-19. The CDR3 runs from the conserved cysteine through the conserved F or W. D genes are given only for firm matches. Clone sizes are given selectively: once, few, many, or a class where the clone is expanded.

V	size	D	J	CDR3	DNA
TRBV4-3	NA	TRBD2	TRBJ2-6	CASSQETGGRTGANVLTF	TGCGCCAGCAGCCAAGAGACGGGGGGGAGAACTGGGGCCAACGTCCTGACTTTC
TRBV5-4	few	NA	TRBJ1-3	CASSFGGTPGNTIYF	TGTGCCAGCAGCTTCGGTGGGACACCTGGAAACACCATATATTTT
TRBV14	NA	TRBD2	TRBJ2-2	CASSHSGRGSLAGELFF	TGTGCCAGCAGCCACAGCGGGAGGGGGAGTCTCGCTGGGGAGCTGTTTTTT
TRBV18	NA	TRBD1	TRBJ1-3	CASSIGQVNSGNTIYF	TGTGCCAGCTCAATTGGACAGGTTAACTCTGGAAACACCATATATTTT
TRBV5-1	NA	NA	TRBJ2-7	CASSFQITQGAEQYF	TGCGCCAGCAGCTTCCAGATAACACAGGGCGCCGAGCAGTACTTC
TRBV7-9	medium-sized	TRBD2	TRBJ2-1	CASSQRGLAGSYNEQFF	TGTGCCAGCAGCCAAAGAGGATTAGCGGGCTCCTACAATGAGCAGTTCTTC
TRBV7-2	NA	NA	TRBJ1-1	CASSLQTANTEAFF	TGTGCCAGCAGCTTGCAGACAGCCAACACTGAAGCTTTCTTT
TRBV24-1	NA	NA	TRBJ2-1	CATSLFDSPYNEQFF	TGTGCCACCAGTCTCTTTGACAGTCCCTACAATGAGCAGTTCTTC
TRBV4-1	NA	TRBD1	TRBJ2-4	CASSQVGLTGGLSAKNIQYF	TGCGCCAGCAGCCAAGTCGGTTTAACAGGGGGCTTGTCAGCCAAAAACATTCAGTACTTC
TRBV6-5	NA	TRBD1	TRBJ1-5	CASSWDRDQPQHF	TGTGCCAGCAGCTGGGACAGGGATCAGCCCCAGCATTTT
TRBV5-1	NA	NA	TRBJ1-2	CASSFSQNYGYTF	TGCGCCAGCAGCTTTTCACAAAACTATGGCTACACCTTC
TRBV7-9	NA	NA	TRBJ2-7	CASSLDSGDEQYF	TGTGCCAGCAGCTTAGACTCGGGAGACGAGCAGTACTTC
TRBV6-5	NA	TRBD2	TRBJ2-4	CASSYRSGLAKNIQYF	TGTGCCAGCAGTTACCGTAGCGGGTTAGCCAAAAACATTCAGTACTTC
TRBV24-1	few	TRBD1	TRBJ1-5	CATSDQRRDRYSNQPQHF	TGTGCCACCAGTGACCAGCGCCGGGACAGGTATAGCAATCAGCCCCAGCATTTT
TRBV6-6	NA	TRBD2	TRBJ2-1	CASSPQTRLAGNYNEQFF	TGTGCCAGCAGTCCCCAAACCCGACTAGCGGGGAACTACAATGAGCAGTTCTTC
TRBV15	NA	NA	TRBJ2-5	CATSRDRGGQETQYF	TGTGCCACCAGCAGAGATCGAGGAGGCCAAGAGACCCAGTACTTC
TRBV27	NA	NA	TRBJ2-7	CASSHDLGGAGYEQYF	TGTGCCAGCAGCCACGACCTCGGAGGGGCAGGGTACGAGCAGTACTTC
TRBV9	NA	TRBD1	TRBJ2-5	CASSGTGVSETQYF	TGTGCCAGCAGCGGGACAGGGGTTAGCGAGACCCAGTACTTC
TRBV19	NA	NA	TRBJ1-2	CASSDNRFSYGYTF	TGTGCCAGTAGTGACAACAGGTTTAGCTATGGCTACACCTTC
TRBV2	NA	NA	TRBJ1-1	CATRRGTFPEAFF	TGTGCCACAAGACGGGGAACATTCCCTGAAGCTTTCTTT
TRBV19	NA	TRBD1	TRBJ1-1	CASARGLYTEAFF	TGTGCCAGCGCCAGGGGGCTTTATACTGAAGCTTTCTTT
TRBV11-3	NA	TRBD1	TRBJ2-3	CASSSGQGFTDTQYF	TGTGCCAGCAGCTCCGGACAGGGCTTCACAGATACGCAGTATTTT
TRBV28	many	NA	TRBJ1-2	CASSSTGYGYTF	TGTGCCAGCAGTTCTACAGGGTACGGCTACACCTTC
TRBV4-1	NA	NA	TRBJ2-5	CASRKTLWDTEEETQYF	TGCGCCAGCCGTAAGACACTATGGGACACCGAAGAAGAGACCCAGTACTTC
TRBV5-1	once	TRBD1	TRBJ2-7	CASSLSGQGNEQYF	TGCGCCAGCAGCTTGTCGGGACAGGGGAACGAGCAGTACTTC
TRBV6-2/TRBV6-3	once	TRBD2	TRBJ2-2	CASSRSFAGGPTGELFF	TGTGCCAGCAGCCGCTCCTTTGCGGGAGGGCCAACCGGGGAGCTGTTTTTT
TRBV25-1	NA	TRBD2	TRBJ2-7	CASSDMRGAAGVTYEQYF	TGTGCCAGCAGTGATATGCGGGGGGCGGCGGGAGTGACCTACGAGCAGTACTTC
TRBV4-3	NA	TRBD1	TRBJ2-3	CASSQGPGQGFIPQYF	TGCGCCAGCAGCCAAGGACCGGGACAGGGTTTTATACCGCAGTATTTT
TRBV18	NA	NA	TRBJ2-1	CASSQLQGSYNEQFF	TGTGCCAGCTCACAACTGCAGGGGTCCTACAATGAGCAGTTCTTC
TRBV12-5	NA	NA	TRBJ1-1	CASGLVQVNRGDTEAFF	TGTGCTAGTGGTTTGGTACAGGTTAATCGGGGGGACACTGAAGCTTTCTTT
TRBV19	NA	NA	TRBJ1-4	CASSNRVTGSNEKLFF	TGTGCCAGTAGCAACAGGGTAACGGGTAGTAATGAAAAACTGTTTTTT
TRBV27	NA	TRBD2	TRBJ2-3	CASSPRTSGYTDTQYF	TGTGCCAGCAGTCCAAGGACTAGCGGATACACAGATACGCAGTATTTT
TRBV15	NA	TRBD2	TRBJ2-7	CATSRDYGKKGAGGLYEQYF	TGTGCCACCAGCAGGGATTATGGGAAAAAAGGAGCGGGAGGACTCTACGAGCAGTACTTC
TRBV6-5	NA	NA	TRBJ1-5	CASTTSRSAQPQHF	TGTGCCAGCACTACCTCTAGATCGGCGCAGCCCCAGCATTTT
TRBV3-1/TRBV3-2	NA	NA	TRBJ1-2	CASSPPRHLPYGYTF	TGTGCCAGCAGCCCCCCAAGACATCTTCCATATGGCTACACCTTC
TRBV28	NA	TRBD1	TRBJ1-2	CASVRYGTGNYGYTF	TGTGCCAGCGTTCGCTACGGGACAGGGAACTATGGCTACACCTTC
TRBV19	few	NA	TRBJ2-7	CASRHYEQYF	TGTGCCAGTAGACACTACGAGCAGTACTTC
TRBV7-3	once	TRBD2	TRBJ2-3	CASSLRGGGSTDTQYF	TGTGCCAGCAGCTTAAGGGGCGGGGGTAGCACAGATACGCAGTATTTT
TRBV7-2	NA	NA	TRBJ1-5	CASSPQIPQPQHF	TGTGCCAGCAGCCCACAGATTCCTCAGCCCCAGCATTTT
TRBV20-1	NA	NA	TRBJ1-5	CSAGGWPQHF	TGCAGTGCTGGGGGCTGGCCCCAGCATTTT
TRBV10-1	NA	TRBD2	TRBJ2-3	CASSKIAGASADTQYF	TGCGCCAGCAGTAAGATAGCGGGAGCTTCCGCAGATACGCAGTATTTT
TRBV7-6	once	TRBD2	TRBJ2-7	CASSGRGAGAYEQYF	TGTGCCAGCAGCGGAAGGGGAGCGGGAGCCTACGAGCAGTACTTC
TRBV18	NA	NA	TRBJ2-4	CASSTTGLRNIQYF	TGTGCCAGCTCAACGACGGGGTTGAGGAACATTCAGTACTTC
TRBV30	NA	TRBD2	TRBJ2-3	CAWSIWTSGRSDTQYF	TGTGCCTGGAGTATCTGGACTAGCGGGAGGTCAGATACGCAGTATTTT
TRBV7-2	NA	TRBD2	TRBJ2-1	CASSASGSSYEQFF	TGTGCCAGCAGCGCGAGCGGGAGTAGCTATGAGCAGTTCTTC
TRBV6-2/TRBV6-3	NA	TRBD1	TRBJ2-3	CASSLWDRGSEYTDTQYF	TGTGCCAGCAGTCTATGGGACAGGGGTTCGGAGTACACAGATACGCAGTATTTT
TRBV5-1	NA	TRBD1	TRBJ1-2	CASSLYDRARGYGYTF	TGCGCCAGCAGCTTGTATGACAGGGCAAGAGGCTATGGCTACACCTTC
TRBV7-6	NA	TRBD1	TRBJ1-3	CASSLAVRGLGNTIYF	TGTGCCAGCAGCTTAGCCGTCAGGGGGTTGGGAAACACCATATATTTT
TRBV19	NA	TRBD1	TRBJ1-2	CASSIPPGQRGNYGYTF	TGTGCCAGTAGTATACCGCCGGGACAGCGAGGGAACTATGGCTACACCTTC
TRBV4-3	NA	NA	TRBJ1-5	CASSQECLRQLDGYSNQPQHF	TGCGCCAGCAGCCAAGAATGTCTCCGACAGTTAGACGGTTATAGCAATCAGCCCCAGCATTTT
TRBV3-1/TRBV3-2	NA	TRBD2	TRBJ2-5	CASSQVVVGGETQYF	TGTGCCAGCAGCCAAGTCGTAGTGGGGGGGGAGACCCAGTACTTC
TRBV11-2	NA	NA	TRBJ1-1	CASSPGWGGVDTEAFF	TGTGCCAGCAGCCCCGGTTGGGGGGGTGTCGACACTGAAGCTTTCTTT
TRBV13	NA	NA	TRBJ1-2	CASSLGGQGALYGYTF	TGTGCCAGCAGCTTAGGAGGGCAAGGGGCCCTCTATGGCTACACCTTC
TRBV7-9	once	NA	TRBJ2-5	CASSRGDLGGGMYQETQYF	TGTGCCAGCAGCCGCGGGGACCTAGGGGGCGGGATGTACCAAGAGACCCAGTACTTC
TRBV18	NA	NA	TRBJ1-3	CASSPLTNLGTGNTIYF	TGTGCCAGCTCACCGCTTACAAATCTGGGCACTGGAAACACCATATATTTT
TRBV30	few	TRBD1	TRBJ1-5	CAWSQGIGQPQHF	TGTGCCTGGTCACAGGGGATTGGTCAGCCCCAGCATTTT
TRBV19	NA	NA	TRBJ1-2	CASSPPPASNYGYTF	TGTGCCAGTAGCCCTCCCCCGGCTAGCAACTATGGCTACACCTTC
TRBV5-1	NA	TRBD2	TRBJ2-7	CASSTSSGSTYEQYF	TGCGCCAGCAGCACCTCTAGCGGGTCGACCTACGAGCAGTACTTC
TRBV18	NA	TRBD2	TRBJ2-3	CASSPLLADYTDTQYF	TGTGCCAGCTCACCGCTACTAGCGGACTACACAGATACGCAGTATTTT